This TCR beta chain appears in the sequencing data of a study of T cells after yellow fever vaccination. Findings of the study overall: Boosting was followed by the reappearance of most primary-vaccination clones (approximately 97% CD4, 70% to 90% CD8).

In this sample, this clonotype turned up many times. The antigen is not known. TCRdb re-called the 5' RACE reads through MiXCR, storing one row per CDR3 protein. The sample records approximately 150,000 distinct CDR3 sequences, 7% to 9% being singletons. Germline trimming cut 5 bases from V and 6 bases from J; bases unmatched to any gene: 8. CDR3 length: 14 amino acids. This receptor was taken from a man between 25 and 39 years old who received the YFV17D yellow fever vaccine. The chain recombines TRBV12-3 or TRBV12-4 with TRBJ2-3; 7 positions match TRBD2. The sample here was CD4+ T cells sorted from PBMCs, taken 5 days after the yellow fever booster vaccination. The CDR3, as DNA: TGTGCCAGCAGTCCCCAGGGAGGGTACGATACGCAGTATTTT. Protein: CASSPQGGYDTQYF.